This T cell receptor (beta chain) was observed in a study of T-cell reconstitution after alpha-beta-depleted transplantation in children. Preparing the TCRbeta library involved the use of unique molecular identifiers. One entry per CDR3 protein, called by TCRdb with MiXCR from the PCR reads. The sample contains 500,000 to 600,000 distinct CDR3 sequences, less than 35% of which appear only once. There are a few counts of this clonotype. Trimming left V 5 bases short and J 8 bases short, with 12 bases between. Germline V gene lookup returns CDR1 SEHNR and CDR2 FQNEAQ (reference sequence). CDR3 length equals 13 residues.

The sequence was obtained from a human donor who donated a stem cell graft to a child with aplastic anemia. The chain uses TRBV7-9 and TRBJ2-2; D is unclear. Source: PBMCs from the stem cell graft donor, taken from the stem cell graft. CDR3 residues: CASSPAHPGELFF. The CDR3 bases are TGTGCCAGCAGCCCCGCTCACCCGGGGGAGCTGTTTTTT. The variable domain in full, with the rest retrieved from reference TRBV7-9 and TRBJ2-2, is DTGVSQNPRHKITKRGQNVTFRCDPISEHNRLYWYRQTLGQGPEFLTYFQNEAQLEKSRLLSDRFSAERPKGSFSTLEIQRTEQGDSAMYLCASSPAHPGELFFGEGSRLTVL.